A single sample gave rise to the 6 T cell receptor beta chains below, sequenced in a study of blood T cell repertoires in COVID-19. Only in-frame clones appear in the TCRdb table, and some are missing; sequencing was by immunoSEQ multiplex PCR. The repertoire includes tens of thousands of clones, about 87% of them detected once, and approximately 8.8% sits in the top ten. The sequenced sample was peripheral blood. These receptors all stem from a human donor with active COVID-19. The donor label of this sample is uncertain.

CDR3 sequence: CASSLDGRGGTDTQYF. The CDR3 region has the DNA TGTGCCAGCAGCTTAGACGGGCGGGGGGGCACAGATACGCAGTATTTT. The chain combines TRBV7-2 with TRBJ2-3, with 8 positions matching TRBD2. V dropped 1 base and J dropped 1; count of bases not matched to a gene: 4. In germline, CDR1 is SGHTA, CDR2 FQGNSA. CDR3 length equals 16 residues.

This chain links TRBV10-1 with TRBJ2-3; D is perhaps TRBD1 (6 bases). The CDR3 has 18 residues. Trimming took off 3 bases at V and 0 bases at J, with 19 bases between the two ends. Germline V gives CDR1 WNHNN, CDR2 SYGVQD (reference sequence). The CDR3 loop is CASSDPESTGISTDTQYF. The DNA of the CDR3 is TGCGCCAGCAGTGACCCCGAATCGACAGGAATTAGCACAGATACGCAGTATTTT.

The chain uses TRBV5-1 and TRBJ1-6, with D hard to call. CDR3 length: 15 residues. Per the germline V gene, CDR1 is SGHRS and CDR2 is YFSETQ. Trimming stripped 0 bases from V and 9 bases from J, with 13 bases between. The DNA of the CDR3 is TGCGCCAGCAGCTTGGGAGGGATGGGCACTTCACCCCTCCACTTT. Its protein is CASSLGGMGTSPLHF.

V usage is TRBV5-4 and J usage is TRBJ2-7; 8 nucleotides agree with TRBD1. J gave up 2 bases and V 4 bases, and 5 bases lay outside the gene matches. Germline values: CDR1 SGHNT, CDR2 YYREEE (reference sequence). The CDR3 length is 14 residues. The CDR3 sequence is CASSPGQVTYEQYF. The CDR3 DNA is TGTGCCAGCAGCCCGGGACAGGTGACCTACGAGCAGTACTTC.

The J gene is TRBJ2-7, the V gene TRBV18; the D gene is possibly TRBD1 (7 bases). The CDR3 covers 14 residues. Per germline, CDR1 KGHSH and CDR2 LQKENI. With 3 bases removed from V and 0 bases from J, the gap between germline ends came to 9 bases. The CDR3 here is CASSPQGGSYEQYF. In DNA form, the CDR3 reads TGTGCCAGCTCACCGCAGGGGGGCTCCTACGAGCAGTACTTC.

The chain is built from TRBV12-5 and TRBJ2-1; TRBD2 agrees at 11 bases. The junction had 10 bases not matched to a gene; V was cut back by 3 bases and J by 3 bases. CDR3 length equals 18 residues. The germline V gene has CDR1 LGHNT and CDR2 FRNRAP. The CDR3 DNA reads as TGTGCTAGTGGTTTACGAATACTAGCGGGAGTCCTCTACAATGAGCAGTTCTTC. This encodes CASGLRILAGVLYNEQFF.